One T cell receptor beta chain is described in this entry. The data derive from a study of T cells in Graves' hyperthyroidism and ophthalmopathy. The CDR3 runs 13 residues. V was shortened by 10 bases and J by 4 bases, with 14 bases between the two germline ends. Looked up from germline, CDR1 is WNHNN and CDR2 is SYGVQD (reference sequence). Amplification yielded TCR beta CDR3 regions, with RNA transcripts as the source. First-round RT-PCR targeting the TCR CDR3 was performed with the HTBI primer set. TCRdb re-analysed the multiplex PCR reads in MiXCR, keeping a single row per CDR3 protein. The sample contains more than 550,000 distinct CDR3 sequences, roughly a sixth of which appear only once.

The rearrangement links TRBV10-1 to TRBJ1-5; TRBD1 is a possible D gene (5 bases). The receptor was derived from a woman in her fifties or sixties with Graves' hyperthyroidism that later progressed to Graves' ophthalmopathy. Sequencing used blood. This CDR3 reads CATPTETNQPQHF. CDR3 bases: TGCGCCACCCCGACAGAAACGAATCAGCCCCAGCATTTT.